The source of this TCR beta chain is a study of blood T cell repertoires in COVID-19. Study at large: Sites in the United States, Italy and Spain provided acute and convalescent COVID-19 samples. PBMCs, B-cell-depleted T cells, or T cells provided the cDNA or gDNA that made up the material.

Only in-frame clones appear in the TCRdb table, and some are missing; sequencing was by immunoSEQ multiplex PCR. The sample records some 300,000 clones, just under 90% being singletons. Clinical histories supplied by participants themselves formed the basis of cohort assignment. Within 2 weeks of study entry, exposed participants had contacted a PCR-confirmed or clinician-diagnosed COVID-19 case. Germline lookup yields CDR1 LGHDT and CDR2 YNNKEL (reference sequence). V was pared by 3 bases and J by 2 bases, with 7 bases of the junction left unmatched. The CDR3 is 17 amino acids. The origin of this receptor is a woman between 50 and 59 years old who had been exposed to COVID-19. The sample taken for sequencing was PBMCs or T cells enriched from blood (not recorded which). The chain is built from TRBV3-1 (or the pseudogene TRBV3-2) and TRBJ2-3; 11 bases align to TRBD2. The CDR3 coding sequence is TGTGCCAGCAGCCATTCCCGACTAGCGGGGTCCACAGATACGCAGTATTTT. Protein: CASSHSRLAGSTDTQYF.